This T cell receptor beta chain was documented in a study of blood T cells in healthy people across ages. Findings and limits, study-wide: Significant beta diversity loss was already apparent by age 40, declining roughly linearly. Naive T cell percentage showed a strong correlation with the diversity of TCR beta. Relative to aged donors, long-lived donors carried more naive CD4+ cells and displayed higher diversity.

V shed 2 bases and J shed 4 bases, with 6 bases lying between them. The CDR3 spans 11 residues. The germline CDR1 and CDR2 sequences are GTSNPN and SVGIG (reference sequence). The sample holds a few counts of this clonotype. Its antigen remains unidentified. Using a J-beta primer mix together with a sample-barcoded 5' primer, a second PCR was run for roughly 7 to 12 cycles. Every sample produced at least 2.5 million CDR3-containing paired-end reads. TCRdb itself ran the 5' RACE reads through MiXCR, one entry per CDR3 protein. The sample holds some 800,000 distinct CDR3 sequences, approximately 48% seen once.

This sequence was found in a man in his 60s in good health. The chain joins TRBV30 to TRBJ2-7; perhaps D is TRBD1 or TRBD2 (5 bases each). The sequenced material came from blood. The CDR3 loop reads CAWSWGYEQYF. As DNA, the CDR3 is TGTGCCTGGAGTTGGGGGTACGAGCAGTACTTC.